The 20 T cell receptor beta chains below were found in one sample sequenced in a study of shared clonotypes between healthy human individuals. Measured with immunoSEQ multiplex PCR; TCRdb has only the in-frame clones, and not every one. The table records about a million clones, around 76% of them present only once. The sequencing sample was made of memory CD4+ T cells sorted from blood. The sample's subset: CD45RA-negative fraction. Source of these receptors: a man younger than 35 in good health.

This chain uses TRBV2 with TRBJ1-2; 10 nucleotides agree with TRBD1. Germline V gene sequence: CDR1 SNHLY, CDR2 FYNNEI. CDR3 length: 15 residues. Trimming cost V 5 bases and J 4 bases; bases outside gene matches: 7. The CDR3 DNA follows: TGTGCCAGCAGTCCCGGGACAGGGGAACCCTATGGCTACACCTTC. Translated: CASSPGTGEPYGYTF.

This sequence joins TRBV30 and TRBJ2-7; D is unresolved. Germline CDR1 and CDR2: GTSNPN and SVGIG (reference sequence). The ends were cut back, 3 bases at V and 9 bases at J, with 15 bases in the middle. The CDR3 runs to 12 residues. CDR3 amino acids: CAWRSSGDGQYF. CDR3 nucleotide sequence: TGTGCCTGGAGGAGTAGTGGAGATGGGCAGTACTTC.

The chain recombines TRBV19 with TRBJ1-4, with TRBD1 matching over 10 bases. Germline V CDR1 and CDR2: LNHDA, SQIVND (reference sequence). V gave up 1 base and J gave up 0 bases; unmatched junction bases: 11. The CDR3 totals 20 residues. The chain's CDR3 is CASSIATGGMKLATNEKLFF. The CDR3 nucleotides read TGTGCCAGTAGTATAGCGACAGGGGGCATGAAACTTGCAACTAATGAAAAACTGTTTTTT.

The chain recombines TRBV10-1 with TRBJ2-1; 7 positions agree with TRBD1. There are 15 residues in the CDR3. Germline V lookup: CDR1 WNHNN, CDR2 SYGVQD (reference sequence). The V gene end was trimmed by 3 bases and the J gene end by 3 bases; junction bases not matched to a gene: 5. CDR3 coding DNA: TGCGCCAGCAGTGACCCGGGACAGAACTACAATGAGCAGTTCTTC. Amino acids: CASSDPGQNYNEQFF.

The rearrangement joins TRBV5-4 to TRBJ2-7; TRBD1 might be the D (6 bases). V shed 4 bases and J shed 4 bases, with 12 bases lying between them. This CDR3 region has 13 residues. Germline V lookup: CDR1 SGHNT, CDR2 YYREEE (reference sequence). CDR3 loop: CASSPGRGYEQYF. The DNA of the CDR3 is TGTGCCAGCAGCCCTGGTAGGGGGTACGAGCAGTACTTC.

The chain uses TRBV6-1 and TRBJ1-1; no firm D call. V was cut by 6 bases and J by 8 bases, with 4 bases left in between. This CDR3 spans 9 amino acids. The germline V gene encodes CDR1 MNHNS and CDR2 SASEGT. DNA of the CDR3: TGTGCCAGCAGAGCAGAAGCTTTCTTT. Encoded protein: CASRAEAFF.

The chain recombines TRBV18 with TRBJ1-1; 9 bases map to TRBD1. Per germline, CDR1 KGHSH and CDR2 LQKENI. This CDR3 contains 15 residues. V trimming: 9 bases; J trimming: 1 base; junction bases outside the gene matches: 9. The CDR3 sequence is CASSDGTGPNTEAFF. Written as DNA, the CDR3 is TGTGCCAGTTCTGACGGGACAGGGCCGAACACTGAAGCTTTCTTT.

The chain has TRBV18 and TRBJ2-5; D gene uncertain. V was cut by 2 bases and J by 4 bases, with 8 bases left in between. Germline CDR1 is KGHSH and CDR2 is LQKENI. The CDR3 covers 13 residues. The CDR3 bases are TGTGCCAGCTCACCATCCGGTGCAGAGACCCAGTACTTC. Protein sequence: CASSPSGAETQYF.

This clone was detected only a few times. The chain uses TRBV30 and TRBJ1-3; TRBD1 agrees at 7 bases. V was pared by 3 bases and J by 0 bases, with 5 bases of the junction left unmatched. The CDR3 loop spans 15 amino acids. Germline-derived CDR1 and CDR2 are GTSNPN and SVGIG (reference sequence). The CDR3 DNA follows: TGTGCCTGGAGCGCAGACAGGGACTCTGGAAACACCATATATTTT. Translated, it gives CAWSADRDSGNTIYF.

The V and J genes are TRBV11-3 and TRBJ1-1, with TRBD1 matching over 9 bases. Germline V lookup: CDR1 SGHNT, CDR2 YENEEA. The CDR3 extends over 13 amino acids. Unmatched junction bases numbered 9, after V lost 5 bases and J lost 11 bases. CDR3 DNA: TGTGCCAGCAGCACGGGACAGGGAAATTTGGCTTTCTTT. Its translation: CASSTGQGNLAFF.

This chain connects TRBV7-8 to TRBJ2-7; TRBD1 might be the D (5 bases). The CDR3 covers 15 residues. The germline CDR1 and CDR2 sequences are SGHVS and FQNEAQ. V shed 4 bases and J shed 3 bases, with 16 bases lying between them. CDR3 sequence (DNA): TGTGCCAGCAGCTCCAGGGCCCTCGTTGTCTACGAGCAGTACTTC. Encoded protein: CASSSRALVVYEQYF.

Remarks on this clone: This specimen includes other DNA sequences encoding the same CDR3. This chain connects TRBV27 to TRBJ1-6; TRBD1 aligns across 8 bases. The CDR3 totals 14 residues. J lost 7 bases, V lost 10 bases, and 9 bases had no gene match. In germline, CDR1 is MNHEY, CDR2 SMNVEV (reference sequence). CDR3 nucleotides: TGTGCCACCCGGACAGGGAGGGGCAATTCACCCCTCCACTTT. Its protein is CATRTGRGNSPLHF.

This clone turned up a few times. This chain joins TRBV6-6 and TRBJ2-5, with TRBD1 matching over 10 bases. The CDR3 spans 15 residues. Germline V lookup: CDR1 MNHNY, CDR2 SVGAGI (reference sequence). The trim removed 5 bases at V and 3 bases at J, leaving 6 bases unmatched. The chain's CDR3 is CASSPDRGREETQYF. The CDR3 DNA reads TGTGCCAGCAGTCCCGACAGGGGGCGCGAAGAGACCCAGTACTTC.

This sequence joins TRBV7-2 and TRBJ2-1; TRBD2 matches 9 bases. The length of the CDR3 is 14 residues. Germline CDR1 and CDR2: SGHTA and FQGNSA. Trimming removed 4 bases from V and 6 bases from J; junction bases left unmatched: 4. The CDR3 is CASSYSGSVNEQFF. The CDR3 bases are TGTGCCAGCAGCTATAGCGGGAGCGTCAATGAGCAGTTCTTC.

J is TRBJ2-2 and V is TRBV9, with D perhaps TRBD2 (6 bases). Germline CDR1 and CDR2: SGDLS and YYNGEE. The ends were cut back, 0 bases at V and 0 bases at J, with 9 bases in the middle. The CDR3 loop spans 16 amino acids. The DNA of the CDR3 is TGTGCCAGCAGCGTAGGCGGGACTCCGAACACCGGGGAGCTGTTTTTT. Translating gives CASSVGGTPNTGELFF. Drawing the rest from reference TRBV9 and TRBJ2-2, the complete variable domain is DSGVTQTPKHLITATGQRVTLRCSPRSGDLSVYWYQQSLDQGLQFLIQYYNGEERAKGNILERFSAQQFPDLHSELNLSSLELGDSALYFCASSVGGTPNTGELFFGEGSRLTVL.

This clone has just a few counts. CDR3 coding DNA: TGTGCCAGCTCAGGCGGCGGGGAGCTGTTTTTT. Encoded protein: CASSGGGELFF. The gene calls are TRBV11-3 and TRBJ2-2; no reliable D call. CDR3 length equals 11 residues. The germline V and J ends were trimmed by 8 bases and 7 bases, with 8 bases remaining between them. Germline CDR1 and CDR2: SGHNT and YENEEA.

This chain uses TRBV30 with TRBJ1-1; D uncertain. In germline, CDR1 is GTSNPN, CDR2 SVGIG (reference sequence). The CDR3 is made up of 15 amino acids. Trimming took off 4 bases at V and 1 base at J, with 16 bases between the two ends. The CDR3 DNA is TGTGCCTGGACCCCTGGTGGGATTTCGAACACTGAAGCTTTCTTT. Its translation is CAWTPGGISNTEAFF.

In the case of this clone: Mismatch with germline at one junction end may stem from a read error. Other DNA sequences in the same sample also yield this CDR3. The chain has TRBV5-4 and TRBJ2-6, with 8 nucleotides matching TRBD2. The CDR3 spans 16 residues. CDR1 SGHNT and CDR2 YYREEE come from the germline V gene (reference sequence). The CDR3 loop is CASAGTRGAGANVLTF. The CDR3 coding sequence is TGTGCCAGCGCCGGGACTAGAGGAGCTGGGGCCAACGTCCTAACTTTC.

The rearrangement links TRBV5-1 to TRBJ1-4; a weak D match, TRBD1 (6 bases). From germline, CDR1 is SGHRS and CDR2 YFSETQ. Trimming removed 0 bases at V and 5 bases at J, with 14 bases between. The CDR3 contains 16 residues. The CDR3 nucleotides are TGCGCCAGCAGCTTGGCAGGGGACGGGCAAAATGAAAAACTGTTTTTT. Translation: CASSLAGDGQNEKLFF.

The chain recombines TRBV5-1 with TRBJ1-6; D gene ambiguous. CDR1 and CDR2 from the germline V gene are SGHRS and YFSETQ. V lost 0 bases and J lost 9, with 13 bases in between. The CDR3 runs to 15 residues. The CDR3 here is CASSLESQRSSPLHF. Written as DNA, the CDR3 is TGCGCCAGCAGCTTGGAATCCCAACGGAGTTCACCCCTCCACTTT.